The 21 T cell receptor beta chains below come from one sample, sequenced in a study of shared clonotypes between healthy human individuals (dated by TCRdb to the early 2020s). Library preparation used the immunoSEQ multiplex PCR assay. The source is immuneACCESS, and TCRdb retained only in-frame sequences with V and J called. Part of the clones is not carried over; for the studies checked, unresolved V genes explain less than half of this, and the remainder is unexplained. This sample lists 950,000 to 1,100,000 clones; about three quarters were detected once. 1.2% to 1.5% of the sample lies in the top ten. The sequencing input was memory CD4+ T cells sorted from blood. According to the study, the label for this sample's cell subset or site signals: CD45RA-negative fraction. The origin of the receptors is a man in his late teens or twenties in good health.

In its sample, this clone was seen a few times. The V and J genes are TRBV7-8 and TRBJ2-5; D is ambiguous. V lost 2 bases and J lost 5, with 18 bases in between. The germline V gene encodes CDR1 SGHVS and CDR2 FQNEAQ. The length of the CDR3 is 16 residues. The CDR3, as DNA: TGTGCCAGCAGCTTACGATCGGGCTCCCAAGGGGAGACCCAGTACTTC. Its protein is CASSLRSGSQGETQYF.

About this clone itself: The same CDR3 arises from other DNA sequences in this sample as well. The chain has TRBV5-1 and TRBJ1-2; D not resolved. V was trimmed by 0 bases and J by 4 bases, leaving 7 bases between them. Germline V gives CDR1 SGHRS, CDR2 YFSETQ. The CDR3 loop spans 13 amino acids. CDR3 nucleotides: TGCGCCAGCAGCTTGGGGGATGGCTATGGCTACACCTTC. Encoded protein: CASSLGDGYGYTF. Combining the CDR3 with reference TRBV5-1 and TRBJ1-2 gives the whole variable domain KAGVTQTPRYLIKTRGQQVTLSCSPISGHRSVSWYQQTPGQGLQFLFEYFSETQRNKGNFPGRFSGRQFSNSRSEMNVSTLELGDSALYLCASSLGDGYGYTFGSGTRLTVV.

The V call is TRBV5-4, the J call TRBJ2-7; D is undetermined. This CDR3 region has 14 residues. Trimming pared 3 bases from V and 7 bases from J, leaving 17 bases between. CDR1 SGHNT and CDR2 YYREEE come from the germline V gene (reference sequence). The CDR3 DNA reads TGTGCCAGCAGCTCTCCCCCTCCGCTTGGGGAGCAGTACTTC. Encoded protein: CASSSPPPLGEQYF.

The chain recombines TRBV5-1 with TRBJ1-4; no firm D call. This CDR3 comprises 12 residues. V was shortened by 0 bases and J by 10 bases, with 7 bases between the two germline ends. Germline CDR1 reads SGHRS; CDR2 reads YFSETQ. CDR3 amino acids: CASSLDRVKLFF. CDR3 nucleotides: TGCGCCAGCAGCTTGGACCGGGTAAAACTGTTTTTT.

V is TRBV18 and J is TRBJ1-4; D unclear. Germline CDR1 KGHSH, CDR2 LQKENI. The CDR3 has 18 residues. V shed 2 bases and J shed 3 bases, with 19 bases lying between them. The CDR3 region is CASSPGRAPLGSNEKLFF. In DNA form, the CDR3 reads TGTGCCAGCTCACCAGGCCGGGCCCCCCTAGGGTCTAATGAAAAACTGTTTTTT.

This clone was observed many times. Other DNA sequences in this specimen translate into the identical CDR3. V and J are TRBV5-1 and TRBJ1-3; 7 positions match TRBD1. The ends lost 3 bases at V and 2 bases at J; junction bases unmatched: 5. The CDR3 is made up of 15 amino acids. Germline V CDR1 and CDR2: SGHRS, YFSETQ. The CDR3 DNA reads TGCGCCAGCAGCTCGGACGGGACAGCTGGAAACACCATATATTTT. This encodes CASSSDGTAGNTIYF.

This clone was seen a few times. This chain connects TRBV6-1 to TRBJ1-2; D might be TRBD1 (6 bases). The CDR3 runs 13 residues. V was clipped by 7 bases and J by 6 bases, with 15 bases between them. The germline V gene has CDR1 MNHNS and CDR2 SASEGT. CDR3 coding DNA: TGTGCCAGCACCATGGGGGCAGGGAATGGCTACACCTTC. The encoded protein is CASTMGAGNGYTF.

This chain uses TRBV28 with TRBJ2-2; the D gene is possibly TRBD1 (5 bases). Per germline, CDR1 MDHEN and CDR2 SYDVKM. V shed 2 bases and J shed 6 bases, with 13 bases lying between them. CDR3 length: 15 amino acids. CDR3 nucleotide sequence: TGTGCCAGCAGTTTAATAGTAGGGGCGGCCGGGGAGCTGTTTTTT. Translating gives CASSLIVGAAGELFF.

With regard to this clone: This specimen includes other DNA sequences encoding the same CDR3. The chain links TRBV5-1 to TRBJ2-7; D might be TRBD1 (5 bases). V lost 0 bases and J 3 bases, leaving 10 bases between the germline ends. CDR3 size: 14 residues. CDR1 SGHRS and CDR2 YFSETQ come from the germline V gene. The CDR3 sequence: CASSLEAGNYEQYF. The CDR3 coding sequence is TGCGCCAGCAGCTTGGAGGCAGGGAACTACGAGCAGTACTTC.

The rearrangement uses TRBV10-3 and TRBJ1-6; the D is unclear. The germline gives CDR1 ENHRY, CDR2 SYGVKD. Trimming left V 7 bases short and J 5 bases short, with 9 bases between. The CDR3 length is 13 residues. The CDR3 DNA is TGTGCCATCACGGATAATAATAATTCACCCCTCCACTTT. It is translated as CAITDNNNSPLHF.

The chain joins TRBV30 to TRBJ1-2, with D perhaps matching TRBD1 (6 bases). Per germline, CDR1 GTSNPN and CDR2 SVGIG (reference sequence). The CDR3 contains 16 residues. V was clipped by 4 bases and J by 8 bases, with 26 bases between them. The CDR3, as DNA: TGTGCCTGGATGGCTACAGGGTCCTCTGGAAGAGGGGGCTACACCTTC. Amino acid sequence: CAWMATGSSGRGGYTF.

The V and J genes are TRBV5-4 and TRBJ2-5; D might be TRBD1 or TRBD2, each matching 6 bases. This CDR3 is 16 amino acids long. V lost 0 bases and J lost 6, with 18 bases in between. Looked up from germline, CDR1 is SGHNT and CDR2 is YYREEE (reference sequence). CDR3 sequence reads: CASSLAKSGGLKTQYF. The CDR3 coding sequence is TGTGCCAGCAGCTTGGCCAAATCCGGGGGCCTGAAGACCCAGTACTTC.

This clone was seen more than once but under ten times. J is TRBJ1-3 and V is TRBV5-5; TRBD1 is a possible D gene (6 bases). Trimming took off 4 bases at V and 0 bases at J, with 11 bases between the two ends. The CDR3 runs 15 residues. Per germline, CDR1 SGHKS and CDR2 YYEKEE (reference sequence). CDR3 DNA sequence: TGTGCCAGCAGCCCTCGACAGGTCTCTGGAAACACCATATATTTT. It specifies CASSPRQVSGNTIYF.

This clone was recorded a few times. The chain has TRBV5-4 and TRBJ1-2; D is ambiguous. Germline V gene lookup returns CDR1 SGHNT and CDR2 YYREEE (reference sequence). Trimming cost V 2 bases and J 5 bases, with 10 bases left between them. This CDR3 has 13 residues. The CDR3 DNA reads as TGTGCCAGCAGCTTTACTGCTGGATATGGCTACACCTTC. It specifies CASSFTAGYGYTF.

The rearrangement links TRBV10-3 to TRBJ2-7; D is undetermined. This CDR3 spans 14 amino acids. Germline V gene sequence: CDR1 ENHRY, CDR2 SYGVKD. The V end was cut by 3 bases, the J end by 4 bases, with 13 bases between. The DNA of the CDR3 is TGTGCCATCAGTGATTCAGGACGAGCATACGAGCAGTACTTC. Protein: CAISDSGRAYEQYF.

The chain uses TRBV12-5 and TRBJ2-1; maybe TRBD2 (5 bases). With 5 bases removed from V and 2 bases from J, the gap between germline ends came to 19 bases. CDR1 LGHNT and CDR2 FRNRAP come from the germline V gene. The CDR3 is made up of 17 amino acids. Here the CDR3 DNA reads TGTGCTAGTGGTCCCCCGGGGTTAAGCGGTACCTACAATGAGCAGTTCTTC. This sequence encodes CASGPPGLSGTYNEQFF.

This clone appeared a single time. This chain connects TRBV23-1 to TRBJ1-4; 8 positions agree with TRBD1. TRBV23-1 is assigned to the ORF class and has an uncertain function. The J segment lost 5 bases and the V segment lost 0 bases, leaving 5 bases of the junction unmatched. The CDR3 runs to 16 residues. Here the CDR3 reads CASSQSRTGWNEKLFF. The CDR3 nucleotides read TGCGCCAGCAGTCAATCAAGGACAGGGTGGAATGAAAAACTGTTTTTT.

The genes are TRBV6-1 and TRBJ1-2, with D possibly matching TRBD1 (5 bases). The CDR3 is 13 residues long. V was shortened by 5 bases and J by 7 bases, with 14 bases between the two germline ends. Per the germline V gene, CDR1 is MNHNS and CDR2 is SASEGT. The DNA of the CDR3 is TGTGCCAGCAGTCGGGACCCCGGGGGTGGCTACACCTTC. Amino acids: CASSRDPGGGYTF.

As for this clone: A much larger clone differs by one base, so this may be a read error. The CDR3 DNA reads TGTGCCAGCAGCTTAGGGCGGATGAACACTGAAGCTTTCTTT. Protein: CASSLGRMNTEAFF. V gene TRBV11-1 combines with J gene TRBJ1-1, with D hard to call. The V and J ends lost 1 base and 0 bases respectively, with 6 bases between them. Germline CDR1 SGHAT, CDR2 FQDESV (reference sequence). The CDR3 is made up of 14 amino acids.

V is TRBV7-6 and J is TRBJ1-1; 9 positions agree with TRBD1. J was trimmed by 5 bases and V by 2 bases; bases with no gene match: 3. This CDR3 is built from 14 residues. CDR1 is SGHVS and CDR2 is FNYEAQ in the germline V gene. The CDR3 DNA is TGTGCCAGCAGCTTACTCGACAGGGGGACTGAAGCTTTCTTT. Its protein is CASSLLDRGTEAFF.

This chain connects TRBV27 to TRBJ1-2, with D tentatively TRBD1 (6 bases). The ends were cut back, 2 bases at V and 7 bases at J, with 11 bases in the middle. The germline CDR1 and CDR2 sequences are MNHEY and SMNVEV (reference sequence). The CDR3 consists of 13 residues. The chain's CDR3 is CASSLVGASGYTF. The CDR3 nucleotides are TGTGCCAGCAGTTTAGTGGGGGCGAGTGGCTACACCTTC.